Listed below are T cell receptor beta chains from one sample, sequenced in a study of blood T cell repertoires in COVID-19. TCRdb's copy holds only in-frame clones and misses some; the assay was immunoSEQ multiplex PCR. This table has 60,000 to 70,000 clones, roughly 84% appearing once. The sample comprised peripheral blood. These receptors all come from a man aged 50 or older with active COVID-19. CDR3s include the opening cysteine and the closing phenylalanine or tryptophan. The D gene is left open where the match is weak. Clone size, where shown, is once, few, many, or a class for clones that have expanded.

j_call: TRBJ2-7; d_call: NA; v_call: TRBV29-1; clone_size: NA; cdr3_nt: TGCAGCGTTGTAGCGGATTTCACCTACGAGCAGTACTTC; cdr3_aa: CSVVADFTYEQYF
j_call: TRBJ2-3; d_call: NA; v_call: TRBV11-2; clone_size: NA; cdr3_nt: TGTGCCTCCCGTGTTAGCGCCACAGATACGCAGTATTTT; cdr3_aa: CASRVSATDTQYF
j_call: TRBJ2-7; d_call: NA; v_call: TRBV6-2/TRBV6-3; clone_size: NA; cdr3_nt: TGTGCCAGCAGTAACACGGGGTACGAGCAGTACTTC; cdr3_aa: CASSNTGYEQYF
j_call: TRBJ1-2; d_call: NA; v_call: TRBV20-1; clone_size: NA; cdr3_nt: TGCAGTGCTGAAGGACAGTGGCTGGTCTTC; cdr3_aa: CSAEGQWLVF
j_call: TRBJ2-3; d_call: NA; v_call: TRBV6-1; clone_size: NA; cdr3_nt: TGTGCCAGCAGTGATTTGCGGGGGCCCATCCGAAGCACAGATACGCAGTATTTT; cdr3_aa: CASSDLRGPIRSTDTQYF
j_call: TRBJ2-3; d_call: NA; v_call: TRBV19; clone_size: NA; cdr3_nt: TGTGCCACAAGGGGGTACGGCACAGATACGCAGTATTTT; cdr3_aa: CATRGYGTDTQYF
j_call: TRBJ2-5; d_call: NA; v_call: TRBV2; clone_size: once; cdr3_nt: TGTGCCAGCAGTGGGGACACACAAGAGACCCAGTACTTC; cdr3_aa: CASSGDTQETQYF
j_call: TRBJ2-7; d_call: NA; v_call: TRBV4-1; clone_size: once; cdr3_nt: TGCGCCAGCAGCCAGAGAGGACAGTCCTACGAGCAGTACTTC; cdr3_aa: CASSQRGQSYEQYF
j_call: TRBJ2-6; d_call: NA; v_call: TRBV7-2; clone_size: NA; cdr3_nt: TGTGCCAGCAGCCTGCAGGCCGGGGCTGGGGCCAACGTCCTGACTTTC; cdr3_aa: CASSLQAGAGANVLTF
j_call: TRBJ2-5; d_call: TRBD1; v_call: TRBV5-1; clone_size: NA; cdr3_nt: TGCGCCAGCAGAGGGAAGGACACCGCACCGGGACAGGGACCCCAAGAGACCCAGTACTTC; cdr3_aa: CASRGKDTAPGQGPQETQYF
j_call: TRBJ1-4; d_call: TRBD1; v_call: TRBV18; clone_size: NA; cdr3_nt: TGTGCCAGCTCACCACCGGGAAGTCTTAGGGGGCCGGGAAAACTGTTTTTT; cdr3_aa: CASSPPGSLRGPGKLFF
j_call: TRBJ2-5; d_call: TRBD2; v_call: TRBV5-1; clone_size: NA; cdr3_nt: TGCGCCAGCAGCCCGGGACTAGCGGGAGGGCAAGAGACCCAGTACTTC; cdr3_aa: CASSPGLAGGQETQYF
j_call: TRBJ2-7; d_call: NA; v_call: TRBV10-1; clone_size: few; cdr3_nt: TGCGCCAGCAGTGCTTCGCAGGACTACGAGCAGTACTTC; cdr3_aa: CASSASQDYEQYF
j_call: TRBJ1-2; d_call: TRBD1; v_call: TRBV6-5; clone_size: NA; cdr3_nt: TGTGCCAGCAGTCGGACAGGGTCGGACTATGGCTACACCTTC; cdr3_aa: CASSRTGSDYGYTF
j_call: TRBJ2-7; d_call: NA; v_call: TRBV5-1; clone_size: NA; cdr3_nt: TGCGCCAGCAGCTTAGAGCAGGGGAGCTACGAGCAGTACTTC; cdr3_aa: CASSLEQGSYEQYF
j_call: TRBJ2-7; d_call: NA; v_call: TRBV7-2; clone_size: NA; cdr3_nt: TGTGCCAGCAGCCTAGGACAGTACTACGAGCAGTACTTC; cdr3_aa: CASSLGQYYEQYF
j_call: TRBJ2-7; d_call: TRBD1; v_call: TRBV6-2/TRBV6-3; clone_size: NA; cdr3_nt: TGTGCCAGCAGTTCCCAGGGGGCTCTTTTCCCCCTCTCCTACGAGCAGTACTTC; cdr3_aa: CASSSQGALFPLSYEQYF
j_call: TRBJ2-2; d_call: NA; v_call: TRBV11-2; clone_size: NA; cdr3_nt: TGTGCCAGCAGCTACGGAGGGCCACGCACCGGGGAGCTGTTTTTT; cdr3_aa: CASSYGGPRTGELFF
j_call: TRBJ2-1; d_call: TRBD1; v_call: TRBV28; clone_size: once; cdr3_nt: TGTGCCACCACTCGACAGGGCGATGAGCAGTTCTTC; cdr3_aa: CATTRQGDEQFF
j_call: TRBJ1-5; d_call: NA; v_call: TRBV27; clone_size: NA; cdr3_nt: TGTGCCAGCAGTTTACGTCCTAGCAATCAGCCCCAGCATTTT; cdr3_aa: CASSLRPSNQPQHF
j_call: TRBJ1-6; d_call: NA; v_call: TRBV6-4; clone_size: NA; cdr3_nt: TGTGCCAGCAGTGTGGAAGGGGGACATAATTCACCCCTCCACTTT; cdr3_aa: CASSVEGGHNSPLHF
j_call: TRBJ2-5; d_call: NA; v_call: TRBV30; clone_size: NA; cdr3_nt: TGTGCCTGGAGTGGACAGACCTCCTTTAGGGGGACCCAGTACTTC; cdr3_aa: CAWSGQTSFRGTQYF
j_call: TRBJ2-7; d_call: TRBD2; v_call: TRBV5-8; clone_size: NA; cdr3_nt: TGTGCCAGCAGCATCGGGACTAGCGGGGGTAACGAGCAGTACTTC; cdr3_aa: CASSIGTSGGNEQYF
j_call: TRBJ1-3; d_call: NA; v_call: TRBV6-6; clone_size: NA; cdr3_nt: TGTGCCACCATGGGGCCACCGATGGGAAACACCATATATTTT; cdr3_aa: CATMGPPMGNTIYF
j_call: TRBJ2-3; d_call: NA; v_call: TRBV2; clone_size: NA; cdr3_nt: TGTGCCAGCAGTGAACTAGCAGATACGCAGTATTTT; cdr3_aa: CASSELADTQYF
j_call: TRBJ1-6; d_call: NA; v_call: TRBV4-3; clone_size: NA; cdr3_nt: TGCGCCAGCAGCCAAGATACAGAGAATTCACCCCTCCACTTT; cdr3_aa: CASSQDTENSPLHF
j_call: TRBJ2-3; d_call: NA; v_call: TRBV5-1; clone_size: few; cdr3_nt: TGCGCCAGCAGCTTGCAGGAGGTAGATACGCAGTATTTT; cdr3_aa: CASSLQEVDTQYF
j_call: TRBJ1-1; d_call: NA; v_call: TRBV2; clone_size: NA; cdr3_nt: TGTGCCAGCAGTGTTCAGGGTGGGACTGAAGCTTTCTTT; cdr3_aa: CASSVQGGTEAFF
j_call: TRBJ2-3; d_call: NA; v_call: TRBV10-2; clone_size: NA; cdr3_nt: TGCGCCAGCAGGAGGGCAGATACGCAGTATTTT; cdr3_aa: CASRRADTQYF
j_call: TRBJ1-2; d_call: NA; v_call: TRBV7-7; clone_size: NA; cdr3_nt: TGTGCCAGCAGCTTAGCGGGGGCAAGCTACACCTTC; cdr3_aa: CASSLAGASYTF
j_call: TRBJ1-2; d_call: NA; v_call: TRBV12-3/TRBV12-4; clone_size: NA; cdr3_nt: TGTGCCAGCAGGGATCGGGGGAAGAGCTACACCTTC; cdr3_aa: CASRDRGKSYTF
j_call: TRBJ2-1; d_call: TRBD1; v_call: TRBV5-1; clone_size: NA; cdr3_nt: TGCGCCAGCAGCTGGGGACAGTCGCACAATGAGCAGTTCTTC; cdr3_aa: CASSWGQSHNEQFF
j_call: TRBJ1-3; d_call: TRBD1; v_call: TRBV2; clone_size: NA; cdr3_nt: TGTGCCAGCAGTGACAGGGGGCCTGGAAACACCATATATTTT; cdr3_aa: CASSDRGPGNTIYF
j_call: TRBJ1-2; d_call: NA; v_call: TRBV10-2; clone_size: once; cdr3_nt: TGCGCCAGTGGAGATTACTATGGCTACACCTTC; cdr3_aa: CASGDYYGYTF
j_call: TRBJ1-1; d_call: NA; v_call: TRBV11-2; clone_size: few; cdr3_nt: TGTGCCAGCAGCTTAGCTGGGCCAGAGGAAGCTTTCTTT; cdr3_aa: CASSLAGPEEAFF
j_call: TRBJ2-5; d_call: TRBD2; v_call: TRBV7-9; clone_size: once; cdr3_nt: TGTGCCAGCAGCCTACGGGGGGATCCCCAAGAGACCCAGTACTTC; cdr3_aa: CASSLRGDPQETQYF
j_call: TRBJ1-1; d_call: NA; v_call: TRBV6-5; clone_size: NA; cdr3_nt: TGTGCCGTGGGGCGGGGGAGTAACACTGAAGCTTTCTTT; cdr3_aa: CAVGRGSNTEAFF
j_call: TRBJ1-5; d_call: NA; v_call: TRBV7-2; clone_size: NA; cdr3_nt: TGTGCCAGCACTAATAGCAATCAGCCCCAGCATTTT; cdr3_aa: CASTNSNQPQHF
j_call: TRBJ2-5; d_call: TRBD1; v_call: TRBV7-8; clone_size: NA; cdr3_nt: TGTGCCAGCAGCTTTGACCCGGGACAGGGGGCTCAAGAGACCCAGTACTTC; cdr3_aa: CASSFDPGQGAQETQYF
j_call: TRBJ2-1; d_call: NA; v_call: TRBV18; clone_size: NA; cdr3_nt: TGTGCCAGCTCATCCACCGGGACGGGAGCCGTCTCCAATGAGCAGTTCTTC; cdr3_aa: CASSSTGTGAVSNEQFF
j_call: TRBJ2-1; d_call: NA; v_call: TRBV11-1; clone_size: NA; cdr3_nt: TGTGCCAGCAGCTTCCAACCCGAGAAGGAGCAGTTCTTC; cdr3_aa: CASSFQPEKEQFF
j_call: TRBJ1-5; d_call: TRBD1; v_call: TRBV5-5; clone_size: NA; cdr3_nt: TGTGCCAGCAGCTCCCGGGACAGGGGGAACGGCAATCAGCCCCAGCATTTT; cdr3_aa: CASSSRDRGNGNQPQHF
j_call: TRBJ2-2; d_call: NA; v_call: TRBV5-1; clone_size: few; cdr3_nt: TGCGCCAGCAGCTTGTCGTGGACAGCGAACACCGGGGAGCTGTTTTTT; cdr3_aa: CASSLSWTANTGELFF
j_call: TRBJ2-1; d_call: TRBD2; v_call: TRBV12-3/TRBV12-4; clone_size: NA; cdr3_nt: TGTGCCAGCAGTTTTGTCGGGGGGGCTGAGCAGTTCTTC; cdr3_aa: CASSFVGGAEQFF
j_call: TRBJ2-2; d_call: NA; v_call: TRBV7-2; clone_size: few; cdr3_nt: TGTGCCAGCAGCCCCCGCACCGGGGAGCTGTTTTTT; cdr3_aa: CASSPRTGELFF
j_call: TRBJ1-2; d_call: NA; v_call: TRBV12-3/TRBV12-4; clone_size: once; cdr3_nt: TGTGCCAGCAGGTCGACAGCTAACTATGGCTACACCTTC; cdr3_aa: CASRSTANYGYTF
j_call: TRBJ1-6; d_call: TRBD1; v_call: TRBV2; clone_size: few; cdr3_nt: TGTGCCAGCAGTCCAGGACAGGGGCATTCACCCCTCCACTTT; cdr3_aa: CASSPGQGHSPLHF
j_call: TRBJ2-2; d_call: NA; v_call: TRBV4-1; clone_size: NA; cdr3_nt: TGCGCCAGCAGCCAAGAGGGAGCGACCGGGGAGCTGTTTTTT; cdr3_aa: CASSQEGATGELFF